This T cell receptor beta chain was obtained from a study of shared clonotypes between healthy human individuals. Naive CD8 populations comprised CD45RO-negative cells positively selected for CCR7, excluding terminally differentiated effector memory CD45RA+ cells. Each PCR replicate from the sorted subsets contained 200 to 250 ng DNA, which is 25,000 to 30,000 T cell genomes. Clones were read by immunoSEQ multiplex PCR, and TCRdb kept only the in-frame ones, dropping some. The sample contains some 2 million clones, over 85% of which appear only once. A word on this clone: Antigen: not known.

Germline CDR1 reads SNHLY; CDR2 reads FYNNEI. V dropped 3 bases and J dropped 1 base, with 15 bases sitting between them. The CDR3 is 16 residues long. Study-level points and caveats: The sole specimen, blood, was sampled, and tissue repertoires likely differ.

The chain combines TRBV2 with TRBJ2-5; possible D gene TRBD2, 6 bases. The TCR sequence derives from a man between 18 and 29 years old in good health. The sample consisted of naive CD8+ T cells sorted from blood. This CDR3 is CASSEAGRYIQETQYF. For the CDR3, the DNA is TGTGCCAGCAGTGAGGCGGGACGGTACATCCAAGAGACCCAGTACTTC.